The source of this TCR beta chain is a study of shared clonotypes between healthy human individuals. Replicate sorted-subset PCRs were loaded with about 0.2 ug DNA, 29,000 or so T cell genomes. Clones were read by immunoSEQ multiplex PCR, and TCRdb kept only the in-frame ones, dropping some. The profile shows approximately 2.3 million clones, 85% to 95% of them singletons. CDR3 length equals 17 residues. From germline, CDR1 is MDHEN and CDR2 SYDVKM. The V and J ends lost 4 bases and 5 bases respectively, with 21 bases between them. The TCR originated in a man between 18 and 29 years old in good health. Some clones in this sample may be carry-over from other donors' samples. The genes are TRBV28 and TRBJ1-5; D perhaps matches TRBD1 (5 bases). The sequencing input was naive CD4+ T cells from PBMCs. Subset noted: CD45RA+ positively selected. CDR3: CASSSSTAQGVDQPQHF. The CDR3 region has the DNA TGTGCCAGCAGTTCCTCAACCGCCCAGGGAGTTGATCAGCCCCAGCATTTT.